This is a list of T cell receptor beta chains from one sample in a study of cytomegalovirus exposure and HLA in healthy donors. Only in-frame clones appear in the TCRdb table, and some are missing; sequencing was by immunoSEQ multiplex PCR. The sample includes approximately 170,000 clones, about 77% of them seen just once. The specimen was PBMCs. These TCRs come from a man aged 18 to 29 in good health and CMV-seropositive. Each CDR3 is given with its conserved first and last residue. The order of the fields is J gene, clone size, D gene, V gene, CDR3 protein, CDR3 DNA. D genes are given only for firm matches. Some rows have no size entry. The others give once, few or many, or a class for an expanded clone.

J: TRBJ2-5; size: once; D: .; V: TRBV6-6; CDR3: CASSYGGNQETQYF; DNA: TGTGCCAGCAGTTACGGAGGGAACCAAGAGACCCAGTACTTC
J: TRBJ2-5; size: .; D: .; V: TRBV27; CDR3: CASSLTQGYGETQYF; DNA: TGTGCCAGCAGTCTCACACAGGGATACGGAGAGACCCAGTACTTC
J: TRBJ1-1; size: .; D: .; V: TRBV9; CDR3: CASSDGTEAFF; DNA: TGTGCCAGCAGCGACGGGACTGAAGCTTTCTTT
J: TRBJ1-3; size: .; D: .; V: TRBV9; CDR3: CASSAQVSDTIYF; DNA: TGTGCCAGCAGCGCGCAGGTTTCTGACACCATATATTTT
J: TRBJ2-3; size: .; D: TRBD1; V: TRBV9; CDR3: CASSPLGTGNVDTQYF; DNA: TGTGCCAGCAGCCCCCTTGGGACAGGGAACGTAGATACGCAGTATTTT
J: TRBJ2-7; size: once; D: .; V: TRBV10-2; CDR3: CASSTSYYEQYF; DNA: TGCGCCAGCAGCACAAGTTACTACGAGCAGTACTTC
J: TRBJ1-1; size: few; D: .; V: TRBV20-1; CDR3: CSASEGSEAFF; DNA: TGCAGTGCTTCGGAGGGGTCTGAAGCTTTCTTT
J: TRBJ1-2; size: .; D: TRBD1; V: TRBV7-2; CDR3: CASSMGPNRGGGGYTF; DNA: TGTGCCAGCAGCATGGGACCCAACAGGGGAGGAGGTGGCTACACCTTC
J: TRBJ2-2; size: .; D: .; V: TRBV5-1; CDR3: CASSLSVSNTGELFF; DNA: TGCGCCAGCAGCTTGTCCGTATCGAACACCGGGGAGCTGTTTTTT
J: TRBJ1-2; size: .; D: TRBD1; V: TRBV5-1; CDR3: CASSVDRDGYTF; DNA: TGCGCCAGCAGCGTTGACAGGGATGGATACACCTTC
J: TRBJ2-7; size: .; D: .; V: TRBV7-2; CDR3: CASSFSGNRGFDYEQYF; DNA: TGTGCCAGCAGCTTTAGCGGGAACAGGGGTTTCGACTACGAGCAGTACTTC
J: TRBJ2-7; size: .; D: TRBD1; V: TRBV6-5; CDR3: CASSRDRVMDEQYF; DNA: TGTGCCAGCAGCAGGGACAGGGTCATGGACGAGCAGTACTTC
J: TRBJ2-1; size: .; D: .; V: TRBV27; CDR3: CASSLGGIYNEQFF; DNA: TGTGCCAGCAGTTTGGGCGGGATATACAATGAGCAGTTCTTC
J: TRBJ1-2; size: .; D: TRBD1; V: TRBV2; CDR3: CASSRDSANYGYTF; DNA: TGTGCCAGCAGTCGGGACAGTGCTAACTATGGCTACACCTTC
J: TRBJ1-4; size: .; D: TRBD1; V: TRBV14; CDR3: CASSRDRRNEKLFF; DNA: TGTGCCAGCAGCCGGGACAGGAGGAATGAAAAACTGTTTTTT
J: TRBJ2-7; size: .; D: .; V: TRBV6-1; CDR3: CARIKAGAPGEQYF; DNA: TGTGCCAGAATAAAGGCGGGCGCCCCCGGAGAGCAGTACTTC
J: TRBJ2-1; size: .; D: TRBD2; V: TRBV27; CDR3: CASTSAGASEQFF; DNA: TGTGCCAGCACTTCAGCGGGAGCAAGTGAGCAGTTCTTC
J: TRBJ1-4; size: .; D: TRBD1; V: TRBV7-9; CDR3: CASSKDRELFF; DNA: TGTGCCAGCAGCAAAGACAGGGAACTGTTTTTT
J: TRBJ2-5; size: .; D: TRBD1; V: TRBV5-5; CDR3: CASSLGTGGETQYF; DNA: TGTGCCAGCAGCTTGGGGACAGGAGGTGAGACCCAGTACTTC
J: TRBJ2-3; size: once; D: TRBD2; V: TRBV11-1; CDR3: CASSLDRTSYTQYF; DNA: TGTGCCAGCAGCTTAGACCGGACTAGCTATACGCAGTATTTT
J: TRBJ1-4; size: .; D: TRBD1; V: TRBV30; CDR3: CAWSSTRTGGNEKLFF; DNA: TGTGCCTGGAGTAGCACTAGGACAGGGGGAAATGAAAAACTGTTTTTT
J: TRBJ2-2; size: .; D: .; V: TRBV29-1; CDR3: CSVMRYTGELFF; DNA: TGCAGCGTTATGCGGTACACCGGGGAGCTGTTTTTT
J: TRBJ2-4; size: .; D: TRBD1; V: TRBV6-5; CDR3: CASSTGTGKNIQYF; DNA: TGTGCCAGCAGTACCGGGACAGGAAAAAACATTCAGTACTTC
J: TRBJ2-3; size: .; D: .; V: TRBV18; CDR3: CASSGRNTDTQYF; DNA: TGTGCCAGCTCAGGCAGGAACACAGATACGCAGTATTTT
J: TRBJ2-7; size: once; D: .; V: TRBV27; CDR3: CASSYLGGVTYEQYF; DNA: TGTGCCAGCAGTTATTTAGGCGGGGTAACCTACGAGCAGTACTTC
J: TRBJ1-1; size: .; D: .; V: TRBV7-2; CDR3: CASSFEVRTEAFF; DNA: TGTGCCAGCAGCTTCGAGGTACGAACTGAAGCTTTCTTT
J: TRBJ2-7; size: .; D: .; V: TRBV29-1; CDR3: CSVQGPYEQYF; DNA: TGCAGCGTTCAGGGCCCATACGAGCAGTACTTC
J: TRBJ2-7; size: .; D: TRBD1; V: TRBV7-2; CDR3: CASSPGQGPYEQYF; DNA: TGTGCCAGCAGTCCGGGACAGGGGCCCTACGAGCAGTACTTC
J: TRBJ2-3; size: .; D: .; V: TRBV7-3; CDR3: CASSLTGGADTQYF; DNA: TGTGCCAGCAGCTTAACGGGGGGGGCGGATACGCAGTATTTT
J: TRBJ2-7; size: .; D: TRBD1; V: TRBV28; CDR3: CASLNRGSYEQYF; DNA: TGTGCCAGCCTCAACAGGGGGAGCTACGAGCAGTACTTC
J: TRBJ1-1; size: .; D: TRBD1; V: TRBV2; CDR3: CASNRGPNTEAFF; DNA: TGTGCCAGCAATAGGGGGCCTAACACTGAAGCTTTCTTT
J: TRBJ2-2; size: .; D: .; V: TRBV14; CDR3: CASSQVAGNGELFF; DNA: TGTGCCAGCAGCCAAGTGGCGGGAAACGGGGAGCTGTTTTTT
J: TRBJ2-4; size: .; D: TRBD1; V: TRBV9; CDR3: CASSVGGQFLEDIQYF; DNA: TGTGCCAGCAGCGTAGGGGGACAGTTTCTAGAGGACATTCAGTACTTC
J: TRBJ2-1; size: once; D: .; V: TRBV7-2; CDR3: CASSPPWGVYNEQFF; DNA: TGTGCCAGCAGCCCACCGTGGGGGGTTTACAATGAGCAGTTCTTC
J: TRBJ1-5; size: .; D: .; V: TRBV27; CDR3: CASSPLDSAQPQHF; DNA: TGTGCCAGCAGTCCTCTTGACAGTGCTCAGCCCCAGCATTTT
J: TRBJ2-1; size: .; D: TRBD2; V: TRBV6-5; CDR3: CASGSGTSSYNEQFF; DNA: TGTGCCAGCGGTTCCGGGACTAGCTCCTACAATGAGCAGTTCTTC
J: TRBJ2-2; size: once; D: .; V: TRBV28; CDR3: CASITGGLVGELFF; DNA: TGTGCCAGCATCACCGGAGGATTGGTCGGGGAGCTGTTTTTT
J: TRBJ1-3; size: few; D: .; V: TRBV9; CDR3: CASSDHDRISGNTIYF; DNA: TGTGCCAGCAGCGACCACGACAGAATCTCTGGAAACACCATATATTTT
J: TRBJ2-7; size: .; D: .; V: TRBV5-6; CDR3: CASSSRFRIRDTSYEQYF; DNA: TGTGCCAGCAGCTCCCGTTTTAGGATCCGGGACACATCCTACGAGCAGTACTTC
J: TRBJ1-2; size: .; D: .; V: TRBV5-4; CDR3: CASSPDVGGYYGYTF; DNA: TGTGCCAGCAGCCCCGATGTGGGAGGGTACTATGGCTACACCTTC
J: TRBJ2-7; size: few; D: .; V: TRBV5-4; CDR3: CASSGGGHEQYF; DNA: TGTGCCAGCAGCGGGGGGGGCCACGAGCAGTACTTC
J: TRBJ1-2; size: .; D: TRBD1; V: TRBV4-1; CDR3: CASSQEGTGRNYGYTF; DNA: TGCGCCAGCAGCCAAGAAGGGACAGGGCGAAACTATGGCTACACCTTC
J: TRBJ1-2; size: .; D: .; V: TRBV27; CDR3: CASSLLGGPVGGYTF; DNA: TGTGCCAGCAGTTTATTAGGAGGGCCGGTCGGTGGCTACACCTTC
J: TRBJ1-2; size: .; D: TRBD1; V: TRBV7-2; CDR3: CASSLEGTGSYGYTF; DNA: TGTGCCAGCAGCTTAGAAGGGACAGGGAGCTATGGCTACACCTTC
J: TRBJ2-1; size: once; D: .; V: TRBV9; CDR3: CASSVAETLYNEQFF; DNA: TGTGCCAGCAGCGTGGCCGAAACCCTTTACAATGAGCAGTTCTTC
J: TRBJ2-5; size: .; D: TRBD2; V: TRBV14; CDR3: CASSLGLALETQYF; DNA: TGTGCCAGCAGCTTGGGACTAGCCCTGGAGACCCAGTACTTC
J: TRBJ1-1; size: .; D: TRBD1; V: TRBV5-6; CDR3: CASSLGTGKTEAFF; DNA: TGTGCCAGCAGCTTGGGGACAGGGAAAACTGAAGCTTTCTTT
J: TRBJ1-2; size: few; D: .; V: TRBV27; CDR3: CASSLISQGLYGYTF; DNA: TGTGCCAGCAGTTTAATCAGTCAGGGGCTCTATGGCTACACCTTC
J: TRBJ1-2; size: .; D: .; V: TRBV6-1; CDR3: CASSAYRDEPPGYTF; DNA: TGTGCCAGCAGTGCTTACAGGGACGAGCCTCCTGGCTACACCTTC
J: TRBJ2-7; size: .; D: TRBD2; V: TRBV27; CDR3: CASTFRGAYEQYF; DNA: TGTGCCAGCACGTTTCGGGGGGCCTACGAGCAGTACTTC
J: TRBJ1-1; size: .; D: .; V: TRBV29-1; CDR3: CSSGGRAVNEAFF; DNA: TGCAGCTCGGGGGGACGGGCGGTTAATGAAGCTTTCTTT
J: TRBJ2-1; size: .; D: .; V: TRBV29-1; CDR3: CSVVLRGTTYNEQFF; DNA: TGCAGCGTGGTACTCAGGGGAACCACCTACAATGAGCAGTTCTTC
J: TRBJ1-5; size: .; D: .; V: TRBV19; CDR3: CASSIMWGSNQPQHF; DNA: TGTGCCAGTAGTATAATGTGGGGCAGCAATCAGCCCCAGCATTTT